What follows are 29 T cell receptor beta chains derived from one specimen sequenced in a study of control samples from healthy donors and cancer patients. Sequencing used immunoSEQ multiplex PCR; TCRdb keeps in-frame clones, though not all of them. The sample lists 100,000 to 150,000 clones, approximately 92% occurring once. The sequencing sample was made of PBMCs. Receptor source: a man of 80 years or more with head and neck cancer.

The V gene is TRBV30, the J gene TRBJ2-7; the match to TRBD2 covers 7 bases. The germline CDR1 and CDR2 sequences are GTSNPN and SVGIG (reference sequence). V lost 5 bases, J lost 0 bases, and 7 bases stayed unmatched. CDR3 size: 14 residues. The CDR3, as DNA: TGTGCCTGGCGGGGGGACGGAAGCTCCTACGAGCAGTACTTC. This codes for CAWRGDGSSYEQYF.

The rearrangement joins TRBV4-3 to TRBJ2-3, with 7 bases that match TRBD2. Germline V lookup: CDR1 LGHNA, CDR2 YSLEER. This CDR3 contains 15 residues. Trimming at V came to 1 base and at J to 7 bases, leaving 8 bases not matched to a gene. As DNA, the CDR3 is TGCGCCAGCAGCCAAGCAGGGCGGGAGCGGTATACGCAGTATTTT. Translating it yields CASSQAGRERYTQYF.

This clone has only one observation. The chain combines TRBV19 with TRBJ1-3; no reliable D call. Looked up from germline, CDR1 is LNHDA and CDR2 is SQIVND (reference sequence). The length of the CDR3 is 16 residues. V lost 7 bases and J 1 base, leaving 17 bases between the germline ends. The CDR3 spells CASTSGRLLSGNTIYF. The CDR3 DNA reads as TGTGCCAGTACATCGGGCAGGCTACTTTCTGGAAACACCATATATTTT.

The chain joins TRBV3-1 (or the pseudogene TRBV3-2) to TRBJ2-3, with TRBD1 matching 9 bases. Germline loops: CDR1 LGHDT, CDR2 YNNKEL (reference sequence). There are 15 residues in the CDR3. Trimming took 0 bases from V and 3 from J; bases not matched to a gene: 1. The CDR3 bases are TGTGCCAGCAGCCAAGAAGGACAGGGGACAGATACGCAGTATTTT. It yields the protein CASSQEGQGTDTQYF.

Regarding this clone: The identical CDR3 is also encoded by other nucleotide sequences in the sample. The chain employs TRBV6-2 or TRBV6-3 and TRBJ2-5; D is unclear. The length of the CDR3 is 12 residues. Germline V gene lookup returns CDR1 MNHEY and CDR2 SVGEGT. The V gene lost 0 bases and the J gene lost 5 bases, with 4 bases spanning the gap. The CDR3 is CASSYSRETQYF. CDR3 sequence (DNA): TGTGCCAGCAGTTACTCGAGGGAGACCCAGTACTTC.

This chain links TRBV5-1 with TRBJ2-1, with no clear D. Per the germline V gene, CDR1 is SGHRS and CDR2 is YFSETQ. Trimming removed 4 bases at V and 7 bases at J, with 9 bases between. The CDR3 sequence is 12 residues long. CDR3 nucleotides: TGCGCCAGCAGCCTTGGACGGAATGAGCAGTTCTTC. Amino acid sequence: CASSLGRNEQFF. Drawing the rest from reference TRBV5-1 and TRBJ2-1, the complete variable domain is KAGVTQTPRYLIKTRGQQVTLSCSPISGHRSVSWYQQTPGQGLQFLFEYFSETQRNKGNFPGRFSGRQFSNSRSEMNVSTLELGDSALYLCASSLGRNEQFFGPGTRLTVL.

In this sample, this clone turned up once. This chain joins TRBV29-1 and TRBJ2-3, with 9 positions matching TRBD1. Germline CDR1 is SQVTM and CDR2 is ANQGSEA. The ends lost 8 bases at V and 0 bases at J; junction bases unmatched: 6. This CDR3 has 14 amino acids. The CDR3 sequence: CSCTGTGSTDTQYF. The CDR3 DNA reads as TGCAGCTGCACCGGGACAGGGAGCACAGATACGCAGTATTTT.

The V gene is TRBV6-4, the J gene TRBJ2-1; the D gene could be TRBD1 or TRBD2 (6 bases each). Germline V CDR1 and CDR2: MRHNA, SNTAGT. The length of the CDR3 is 12 residues. V lost 9 bases and J lost 10, with 16 bases in between. CDR3 in amino acids: CASLRGVREQFF. CDR3 in DNA: TGTGCCAGTCTTAGGGGGGTCAGGGAGCAGTTCTTC.

In its sample, this clone was seen once. The chain has TRBV5-1 and TRBJ2-3, with D possibly matching TRBD2 (5 bases). The germline V gene encodes CDR1 SGHRS and CDR2 YFSETQ. The CDR3 extends over 17 amino acids. The ends were cut back, 0 bases at V and 1 base at J, with 15 bases in the middle. As DNA, the CDR3 is TGCGCCAGCAGCTTGGTAATGGCGGGCTGGGGCACAGATACGCAGTATTTT. This gives the protein CASSLVMAGWGTDTQYF.

The chain is built from TRBV4-1 and TRBJ1-2; D is ambiguous. CDR1 and CDR2 (germline): MGHRA, YSYEKL. The CDR3 length is 15 residues. The V gene lost 0 bases and the J gene lost 4 bases, with 12 bases spanning the gap. The CDR3 loop is CASSQERDFFYGYTF. For the CDR3, the DNA is TGCGCCAGCAGCCAAGAGAGGGATTTCTTCTATGGCTACACCTTC.

This CDR3 reads CASSLGLAGGYTGELFF. Written as DNA, the CDR3 is TGTGCCAGCAGCCTCGGACTAGCGGGGGGGTACACCGGGGAGCTGTTTTTT. The chain combines TRBV3-1 (or the pseudogene TRBV3-2) with TRBJ2-2; 15 nucleotides agree with TRBD2. The CDR3 covers 17 residues. V gave up 4 bases and J gave up 3 bases; unmatched junction bases: 3. Germline loops: CDR1 LGHDT, CDR2 YNNKEL (reference sequence).

This sequence joins TRBV19 and TRBJ2-7; TRBD2 matches 7 bases. This CDR3 is 14 amino acids long. Germline CDR1 reads LNHDA; CDR2 reads SQIVND (reference sequence). Unmatched junction bases numbered 9, after V lost 4 bases and J lost 6 bases. The CDR3 protein is CASSRSSGSSEQYF. CDR3 nucleotide sequence: TGTGCCAGTAGTAGATCTAGCGGCTCAAGCGAGCAGTACTTC. The variable domain in full, completed from reference TRBV19 and TRBJ2-7, reads DGGITQSPKYLFRKEGQNVTLSCEQNLNHDAMYWYRQDPGQGLRLIYYSQIVNDFQKGDIAEGYSVSREKKESFPLTVTSAQKNPTAFYLCASSRSSGSSEQYFGPGTRLTVT.

The chain employs TRBV18 and TRBJ2-7; no clear D. The V end was cut by 5 bases, the J end by 2 bases, with 16 bases between. CDR1 is KGHSH, CDR2 LQKENI, per germline. The CDR3 is 15 amino acids. The CDR3 sequence is CASSSTTGRPYEQYF. The CDR3 DNA is TGTGCCAGCTCATCGACCACCGGACGGCCCTACGAGCAGTACTTC. Full variable domain (outside the CDR3, taken from reference TRBV18 and TRBJ2-7): NAGVMQNPRHLVRRRGQEARLRCSPMKGHSHVYWYRQLPEEGLKFMVYLQKENIIDESGMPKERFSAEFPKEGPSILRIQQVVRGDSAAYFCASSSTTGRPYEQYFGPGTRLTVT.

The chain uses TRBV10-3 and TRBJ1-6, with D uncertain. The length of the CDR3 is 14 residues. V gave up 2 bases and J gave up 6 bases, with 8 bases separating them. Germline V lookup: CDR1 ENHRY, CDR2 SYGVKD. The CDR3 DNA is TGTGCCATCAGTGAGGGACGGACTAATTCACCCCTCCACTTT. Translation gives CAISEGRTNSPLHF.

The rearrangement links TRBV13 to TRBJ2-7; 13 positions match TRBD2. Trimming cost V 5 bases and J 3 bases; bases outside gene matches: 7. Germline lookup yields CDR1 PRHDT and CDR2 FYEKMQ (reference sequence). The CDR3 runs to 16 residues. The CDR3 sequence: CASSPRLAGGVYEQYF. The CDR3, as DNA: TGTGCCAGCAGCCCGCGACTAGCGGGGGGCGTCTACGAGCAGTACTTC.

The count of this clone is one. V is TRBV10-1 and J is TRBJ2-3; D ambiguous. Germline CDR1 and CDR2: WNHNN and SYGVQD (reference sequence). Trimming took 8 bases from V and 6 from J, leaving 9 bases between them. CDR3 size: 11 residues. CDR3 coding DNA: TGCGCCAGCTCGATGTCTGATACGCAGTATTTT. Amino acid sequence: CASSMSDTQYF.

This rearrangement joins TRBV7-2 to TRBJ2-7, with D possibly being TRBD1 (5 bases). From germline, CDR1 is SGHTA and CDR2 FQGNSA. V was pared by 0 bases and J by 6 bases, with 9 bases between. This CDR3 has 13 amino acids. CDR3 residues: CASSLAPRVEQYF. The CDR3 nucleotides are TGTGCCAGCAGCTTAGCCCCCAGGGTCGAGCAGTACTTC. Full variable domain (rest looked up from reference TRBV7-2 and TRBJ2-7): GAGVSQSPSNKVTEKGKDVELRCDPISGHTALYWYRQSLGQGLEFLIYFQGNSAPDKSGLPSDRFSAERTGGSVSTLTIQRTQQEDSAVYLCASSLAPRVEQYFGPGTRLTVT.

The V gene is TRBV5-6, the J gene TRBJ1-5, with 9 bases fitting TRBD1. The ends lost 4 bases at V and 4 bases at J; junction bases unmatched: 12. Germline V gene data show CDR1 as SGHDT and CDR2 as YYEEEE. This CDR3 comprises 17 residues. The CDR3 spells CASSLTGTGRWNQPQHF. The CDR3 DNA is TGTGCCAGCAGCCTTACCGGGACAGGGAGATGGAATCAGCCCCAGCATTTT. Full variable domain (remainder filled in from reference TRBV5-6 and TRBJ1-5): DAGVTQSPTHLIKTRGQQVTLRCSPKSGHDTVSWYQQALGQGPQFIFQYYEEEERQRGNFPDRFSGHQFPNYSSELNVNALLLGDSALYLCASSLTGTGRWNQPQHFGDGTRLSIL.

This chain connects TRBV6-5 to TRBJ1-5; a weak D match, TRBD1 (5 bases). Germline V CDR1 and CDR2: MNHEY, SVGAGI. The CDR3 sequence is 14 residues long. Trimming shortened V by 8 bases and J by 5 bases, and 16 bases separated the two germline ends. The CDR3 DNA reads as TGTGCCAGCGGTTTTGGGGGGAAGGATCAGCCCCAGCATTTT. As protein: CASGFGGKDQPQHF.

The chain recombines TRBV7-8 with TRBJ2-5; 14 bases fit TRBD2. The CDR3 extends over 15 amino acids. Per germline, CDR1 SGHVS and CDR2 FQNEAQ. V dropped 7 bases and J dropped 7; count of bases not matched to a gene: 8. In nucleotides, the CDR3 is TGTGCCAGCACCGGGACTAGCGGGAGTCTTGGGACCCAGTACTTC. Translated, it gives CASTGTSGSLGTQYF.

The chain has TRBV3-1 (or the pseudogene TRBV3-2) and TRBJ2-4; D remains unclear. Deletions cut 2 bases from V and 5 bases from J, with 19 bases between. The CDR3 has 17 amino acids. Germline lookup yields CDR1 LGHDT and CDR2 YNNKEL (reference sequence). The DNA of the CDR3 is TGTGCCAGCAGCCAAAAGATTGGCAGACTTGGCGAAAACATTCAGTACTTC. Protein sequence: CASSQKIGRLGENIQYF.

The chain combines TRBV3-1 (or the pseudogene TRBV3-2) with TRBJ1-4; no clear D gene. Trimming shortened V by 3 bases and J by 9 bases, and 5 bases separated the two germline ends. The germline gives CDR1 LGHDT, CDR2 YNNKEL (reference sequence). This CDR3 region has 11 residues. The CDR3 spells CASSQAQKLFF. The CDR3 DNA is TGTGCCAGCAGCCAGGCCCAAAAACTGTTTTTT.

The chain's CDR3 is CASSHTGLFPYEQYF. The DNA of the CDR3 is TGTGCCAGCAGCCACACGGGACTTTTTCCGTACGAGCAGTACTTC. The V and J genes are TRBV3-1 (or the pseudogene TRBV3-2) and TRBJ2-7; D is perhaps TRBD2 (6 bases). The germline V and J ends were trimmed by 3 bases and 4 bases, with 16 bases remaining between them. Germline V gene data show CDR1 as LGHDT and CDR2 as YNNKEL (reference sequence). CDR3 length: 15 residues.

The chain joins TRBV9 to TRBJ2-7; 12 bases agree with TRBD1. CDR1 is SGDLS, CDR2 YYNGEE, per germline. Losses at the gene ends were 4 bases for V and 6 bases for J; bases not matched to a gene: 5. This CDR3 is 14 amino acids long. CDR3 DNA sequence: TGTGCCAGCAGCCAGGGACAGGGGGCTATCGAGCAGTACTTC. This translates into CASSQGQGAIEQYF.

The genes are TRBV12-3 or TRBV12-4 and TRBJ1-1; D possibly corresponds to TRBD1 (5 bases). Trimming shortened V by 1 base and J by 4 bases, and 7 bases separated the two germline ends. CDR3 length: 13 amino acids. CDR3 sequence: CASSLVGGTEAFF. For the CDR3, the DNA is TGTGCCAGCAGTTTAGTGGGGGGCACTGAAGCTTTCTTT.

To note about this clone: A junction end diverges from the germline sequence, so it may reflect a read error. This sequence joins TRBV5-1 and TRBJ2-2; perhaps TRBD1 as D (6 bases). The germline CDR1 and CDR2 sequences are SGHRS and YFSETQ. This CDR3 contains 15 residues. The CDR3 coding sequence is TGCGCCAGCAGCTATCCTCTACAGGGTAACGGGGAGCTGCTTTTT. It translates to CASSYPLQGNGELLF.

The genes are TRBV4-1 and TRBJ2-1; D perhaps matches TRBD1 (6 bases). Trimming stripped 1 base from V and 5 bases from J, with 15 bases between. The CDR3 loop spans 16 amino acids. The germline gives CDR1 MGHRA, CDR2 YSYEKL. Here the CDR3 reads CASSQVSGTYHNEQFF. The CDR3 nucleotides read TGCGCCAGCAGCCAAGTGAGTGGGACATATCACAATGAGCAGTTCTTC.

This clone was counted between two and nine times. The sample carries other DNA sequences with the same CDR3. V is TRBV12-5 and J is TRBJ2-3; 12 bases fit TRBD2. The CDR3 totals 16 residues. The ends lost 6 bases at V and 2 bases at J; junction bases unmatched: 6. CDR1 and CDR2 from the germline V gene are LGHNT and FRNRAP. In nucleotides, the CDR3 is TGTGCTAGTGGCCTTGGACTAGCGGGACTCACAGATACGCAGTATTTT. It encodes CASGLGLAGLTDTQYF.

V is TRBV2 and J is TRBJ2-7; TRBD2 matches at 11 bases. Looked up from germline, CDR1 is SNHLY and CDR2 is FYNNEI. V gave up 6 bases and J gave up 9 bases; unmatched junction bases: 10. The CDR3 covers 14 residues. CDR3 sequence: CASSGTSGILWQYF. CDR3 sequence (DNA): TGTGCCAGCAGCGGGACTAGCGGTATTCTATGGCAGTACTTC.